The entry below gives a single T cell receptor beta chain sequence along with its context. The sample is drawn from a study of blood T cell repertoires in COVID-19. Clones were sequenced by immunoSEQ multiplex PCR, and TCRdb holds only the in-frame ones, with some missing. The table has under 350,000 clones, approximately 91% seen once. CDR3 size: 14 residues. Trimming cost V 1 base and J 2 bases, with 8 bases left between them. Germline V gives CDR1 SGHTA, CDR2 FQGNSA. The sequenced sample consisted of PBMCs or T cells enriched from blood (not recorded which). The TCR was taken from a woman in her thirties or forties who had recovered from COVID-19. V usage is TRBV7-2 and J usage is TRBJ2-5; D is unresolved. The CDR3 here is CASSLGGHQETQYF. In DNA, the CDR3 is TGTGCCAGCAGCTTAGGAGGCCATCAAGAGACCCAGTACTTC.